A selection of T cell receptor beta chains follows, all from one sample in a study of shared clonotypes between healthy human individuals. Data came from immunoSEQ multiplex PCR; TCRdb stores just in-frame clones and leaves some out. The data contain millions of clones, over 85% of them singletons. The source material was naive CD4+ T cells from PBMCs. Receptors originate from a man younger than 35 in good health. Some clones in this sample may be carry-over from other donors' samples. The CDR3 runs from the conserved cysteine through the conserved F or W. A D gene is named only where the DNA matches it firmly. Clone size is not always given. Where it is, it says once, few, many or a class for expanded clones.

j_gene | d_gene | abundance | v_gene | CDR3nt | CDR3aa
TRBJ2-1 | TRBD2 | NA | TRBV4-1 | TGCGCCAGCAGCCGGACGGAGGGACTAGCGGGCTACAATGAGCAGTTCTTC | CASSRTEGLAGYNEQFF
TRBJ2-7 | NA | NA | TRBV4-1 | TGCGCCAGCAGCCAGGCCGGGACACCGACCTACGAGCAGTACTTC | CASSQAGTPTYEQYF
TRBJ2-7 | TRBD2 | once | TRBV27 | TGTGCCAGCAGGACTAGCGGAACCTACGAGCAGTACTTC | CASRTSGTYEQYF
TRBJ2-3 | TRBD2 | NA | TRBV4-3 | TGCGCCAGCAGCCAAGATAGGGAGGGACCCACAGATACGCAGTATTTT | CASSQDREGPTDTQYF
TRBJ2-3 | NA | NA | TRBV28 | TGTGCCAGCAGTAGGGGTGGGATACACACAGATACGCAGTATTTT | CASSRGGIHTDTQYF
TRBJ1-2 | NA | NA | TRBV28 | TGTGCCAGCAGTGGGCCTGGGGATCCTAACTATGGCTACACCTTC | CASSGPGDPNYGYTF
TRBJ2-1 | NA | NA | TRBV5-1 | TGCGCCAGCAGCTTGCCCGGGGCATATGAGCAGTTCTTC | CASSLPGAYEQFF
TRBJ1-1 | NA | NA | TRBV5-6 | TGTGCCAGCACCCACTCACGGGGGGCAGCTGAAGCTTTCTTT | CASTHSRGAAEAFF
TRBJ2-1 | TRBD1 | NA | TRBV5-4 | TGTGCCAGCAGCGAAGGACAGGGGAGGGATGAGCAGTTCTTC | CASSEGQGRDEQFF
TRBJ1-4 | NA | NA | TRBV5-1 | TGCGCCAGCAGCTTAGGGCCAGTTAATGAAAAACTGTTTTTT | CASSLGPVNEKLFF
TRBJ2-7 | NA | NA | TRBV15 | TGTGCCACCAGCAGAGTATTTCGGGATGGCTACGAGCAGTACTTC | CATSRVFRDGYEQYF
TRBJ2-7 | NA | NA | TRBV28 | TGTGCCAGCAGTACCGGACAGGAGGGAATATACGAGCAGTACTTC | CASSTGQEGIYEQYF
TRBJ2-7 | TRBD1 | NA | TRBV5-4 | TGTGCCAGCAGCTGGACCGGGACAGGGCCCTACGAGCAGTACTTC | CASSWTGTGPYEQYF
TRBJ2-1 | TRBD2 | NA | TRBV5-4 | TGTGCCAGCAGCCCCGGACTAGCGGCCTACAATGAGCAGTTCTTC | CASSPGLAAYNEQFF
TRBJ1-2 | NA | NA | TRBV7-9 | TGTGCCAGCAGCTTAACGCCGAACTATGGCTACACCTTC | CASSLTPNYGYTF
TRBJ1-1 | TRBD1 | once | TRBV5-1 | TGCGCCAGCAGCTTGATCCGCGGTAGTACAGGGGGCACTGAAGCTTTCTTT | CASSLIRGSTGGTEAFF
TRBJ2-5 | NA | NA | TRBV5-1 | TGCGCCAGCAGCTCTCGAGCGGCCCCCCAAGAGACCCAGTACTTC | CASSSRAAPQETQYF
TRBJ2-2 | NA | NA | TRBV7-2 | TGTGCCAGCAGCTTCTCACTAACCACCGGGGAGCTGTTTTTT | CASSFSLTTGELFF
TRBJ1-4 | NA | NA | TRBV5-1 | TGCGCCAGCAGCCCCCCAATCGCAGGGCCTAATGAAAAACTGTTTTTT | CASSPPIAGPNEKLFF
TRBJ2-3 | NA | NA | TRBV19 | TGTGCCAGTAGTGTTAACAGGGTGCACCCAGATACGCAGTATTTT | CASSVNRVHPDTQYF
TRBJ2-2 | NA | NA | TRBV5-6 | TGTGCCAGCACCTTGACAGGTAACACCGGGGAGCTGTTTTTT | CASTLTGNTGELFF
TRBJ2-3 | NA | NA | TRBV6-5 | TGTGCCAGCAGTACAGGGTGGAGCACAGATACGCAGTATTTT | CASSTGWSTDTQYF
TRBJ2-3 | NA | NA | TRBV19 | TGTGCCAGTAGTATAGGGGGGACCTCACTTTTCACAGATACGCAGTATTTT | CASSIGGTSLFTDTQYF
TRBJ1-6 | TRBD1 | NA | TRBV5-8 | TGTGCCAGCAGCATCCATCAGGGGGCAGTCAATTCACCCCTCCACTTT | CASSIHQGAVNSPLHF
TRBJ2-5 | NA | NA | TRBV2 | TGTGCCAGCACTAGGGAAGGGGCCGTACAAGAGACCCAGTACTTC | CASTREGAVQETQYF
TRBJ2-2 | NA | NA | TRBV7-2 | TGTGCCAGCAGCCCCGGGACGATGAACACCGGGGAGCTGTTTTTT | CASSPGTMNTGELFF
TRBJ1-1 | NA | NA | TRBV9 | TGTGCCAGCACCAAGGAGTTAGAGACTGAAGCTTTCTTT | CASTKELETEAFF
TRBJ2-4 | NA | NA | TRBV18 | TGTGCCAGCTCACCTCTAGGAGGGGGCGGTCTAGCCAAAAACATTCAGTACTTC | CASSPLGGGGLAKNIQYF
TRBJ1-2 | NA | NA | TRBV5-5 | TGTGCCAGCAGCTTGGCCCCGAACTATGGCTACACCTTC | CASSLAPNYGYTF
TRBJ1-2 | NA | NA | TRBV5-4 | TGTGCCAGCAGCTCCCAGGGGCCCTCGGGGGGCTACACCTTC | CASSSQGPSGGYTF
TRBJ2-1 | NA | NA | TRBV7-3 | TGTGCCAGCAGCGCAGCGCCTTGGGCCGATGAGCAGTTCTTC | CASSAAPWADEQFF
TRBJ2-7 | NA | NA | TRBV5-5 | TGTGCCAGCAGCTTGGTATCAGCCTACGAGCAGTACTTC | CASSLVSAYEQYF